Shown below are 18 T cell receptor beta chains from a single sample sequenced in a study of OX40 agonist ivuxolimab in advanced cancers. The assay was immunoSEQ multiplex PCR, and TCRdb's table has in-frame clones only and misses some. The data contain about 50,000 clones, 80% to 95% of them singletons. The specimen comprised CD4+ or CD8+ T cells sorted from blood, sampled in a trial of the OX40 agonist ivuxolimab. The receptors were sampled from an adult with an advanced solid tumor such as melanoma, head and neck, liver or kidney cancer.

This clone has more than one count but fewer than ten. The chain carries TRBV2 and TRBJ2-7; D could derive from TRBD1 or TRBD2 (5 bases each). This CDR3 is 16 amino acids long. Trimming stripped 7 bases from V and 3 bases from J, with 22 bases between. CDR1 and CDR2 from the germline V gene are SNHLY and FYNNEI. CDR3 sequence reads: CASIYLVGTADYEQYF. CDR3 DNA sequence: TGTGCCAGCATTTATTTAGTGGGGACGGCTGACTACGAGCAGTACTTC.

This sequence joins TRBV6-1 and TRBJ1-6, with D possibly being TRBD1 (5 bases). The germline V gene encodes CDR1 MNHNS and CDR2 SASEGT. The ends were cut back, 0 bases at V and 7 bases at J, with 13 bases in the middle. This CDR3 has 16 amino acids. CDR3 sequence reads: CASSEAEGYYNSPLHF. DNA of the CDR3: TGTGCCAGCAGTGAAGCGGAGGGGTATTACAATTCACCCCTCCACTTT.

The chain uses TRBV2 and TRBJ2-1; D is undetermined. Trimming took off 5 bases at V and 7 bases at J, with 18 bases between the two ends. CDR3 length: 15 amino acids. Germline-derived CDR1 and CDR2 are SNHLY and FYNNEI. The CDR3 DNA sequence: TGTGCCAGCAGTCGGTCGCTGGAAGCCCAGAATGAGCAGTTCTTC. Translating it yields CASSRSLEAQNEQFF. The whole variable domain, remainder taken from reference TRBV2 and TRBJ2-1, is EPEVTQTPSHQVTQMGQEVILRCVPISNHLYFYWYRQILGQKVEFLVSFYNNEISEKSEIFDDQFSVERPDGSNFTLKIRSTKLEDSAMYFCASSRSLEAQNEQFFGPGTRLTVL.

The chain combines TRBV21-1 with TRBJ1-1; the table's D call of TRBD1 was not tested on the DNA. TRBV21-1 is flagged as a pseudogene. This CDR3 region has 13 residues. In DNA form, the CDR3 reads TGTGCCAGCCATGGGACAGGGAACACTGAAGCTTTCTTT. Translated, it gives CASHGTGNTEAFF.

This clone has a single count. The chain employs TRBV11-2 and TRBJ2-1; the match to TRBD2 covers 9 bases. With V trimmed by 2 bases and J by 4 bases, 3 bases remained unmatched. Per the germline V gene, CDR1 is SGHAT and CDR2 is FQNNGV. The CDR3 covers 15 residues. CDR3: CASSLKAGGYNEQFF. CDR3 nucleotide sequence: TGTGCCAGCAGCTTAAAAGCGGGGGGTTACAATGAGCAGTTCTTC.

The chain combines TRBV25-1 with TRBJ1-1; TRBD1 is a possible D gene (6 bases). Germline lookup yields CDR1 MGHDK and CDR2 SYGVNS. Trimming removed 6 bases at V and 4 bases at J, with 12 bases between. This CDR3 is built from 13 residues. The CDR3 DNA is TGTGCCAGCAGGGGACAAGGGACCACTGAAGCTTTCTTT. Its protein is CASRGQGTTEAFF.

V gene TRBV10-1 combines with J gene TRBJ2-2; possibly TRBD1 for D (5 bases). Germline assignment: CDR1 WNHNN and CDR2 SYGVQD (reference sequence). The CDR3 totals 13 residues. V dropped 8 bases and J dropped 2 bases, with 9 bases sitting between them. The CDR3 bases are TGCGCCAGCGGTACAGGAAACACCGGGGAGCTGTTTTTT. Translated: CASGTGNTGELFF.

The CDR3: CASSSGGTEAFF. In nucleotides, the CDR3 is TGTGCCAGCAGTTCCGGAGGTACTGAAGCTTTCTTT. This sequence joins TRBV6-5 and TRBJ1-1, with D unclear. The V gene lost 4 bases and the J gene lost 5 bases, with 8 bases spanning the gap. The V gene's germline CDR1 is MNHEY and CDR2 SVGAGI. The CDR3 spans 12 residues.

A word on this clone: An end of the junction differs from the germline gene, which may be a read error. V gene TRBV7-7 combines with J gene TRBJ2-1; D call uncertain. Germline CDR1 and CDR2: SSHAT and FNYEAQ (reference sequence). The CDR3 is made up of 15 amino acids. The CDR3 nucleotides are TGTGCTAGCAGCCCCCGCAGTAGCTCCTACAATGAGCAGTTCTTC. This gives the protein CASSPRSSSYNEQFF.

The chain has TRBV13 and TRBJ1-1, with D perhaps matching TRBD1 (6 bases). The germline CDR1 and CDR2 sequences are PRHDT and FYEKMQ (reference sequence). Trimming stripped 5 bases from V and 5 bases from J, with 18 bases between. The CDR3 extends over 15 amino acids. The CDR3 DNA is TGTGCCAGCAGCGCTCGCGGGGGGCCGGGGACTGAAGCTTTCTTT. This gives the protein CASSARGGPGTEAFF.

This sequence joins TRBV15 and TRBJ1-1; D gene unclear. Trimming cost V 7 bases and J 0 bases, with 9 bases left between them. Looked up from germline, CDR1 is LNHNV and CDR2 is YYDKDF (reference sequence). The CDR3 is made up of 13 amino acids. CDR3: CATTSGMNTEAFF. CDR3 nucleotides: TGTGCCACCACCAGCGGAATGAACACTGAAGCTTTCTTT.

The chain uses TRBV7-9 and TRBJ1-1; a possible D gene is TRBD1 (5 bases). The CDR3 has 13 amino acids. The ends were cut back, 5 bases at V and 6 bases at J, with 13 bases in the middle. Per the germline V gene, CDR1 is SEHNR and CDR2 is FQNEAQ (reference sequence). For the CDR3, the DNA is TGTGCCAGCAGCCCAGTGGGGGAATCTGAAGCTTTCTTT. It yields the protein CASSPVGESEAFF.

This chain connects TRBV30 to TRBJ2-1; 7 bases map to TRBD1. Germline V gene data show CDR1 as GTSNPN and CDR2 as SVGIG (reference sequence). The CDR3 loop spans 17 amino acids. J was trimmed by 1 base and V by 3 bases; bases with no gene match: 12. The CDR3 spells CAWRGEGQASSYNEQFF. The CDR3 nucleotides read TGTGCCTGGAGGGGGGAAGGACAGGCCAGTTCCTACAATGAGCAGTTCTTC.

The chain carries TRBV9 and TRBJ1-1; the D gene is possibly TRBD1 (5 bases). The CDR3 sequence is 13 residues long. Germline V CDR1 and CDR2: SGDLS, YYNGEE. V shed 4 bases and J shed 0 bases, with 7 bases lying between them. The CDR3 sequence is CASSKGLNTEAFF. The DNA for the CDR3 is TGTGCCAGCAGCAAGGGGCTGAACACTGAAGCTTTCTTT.

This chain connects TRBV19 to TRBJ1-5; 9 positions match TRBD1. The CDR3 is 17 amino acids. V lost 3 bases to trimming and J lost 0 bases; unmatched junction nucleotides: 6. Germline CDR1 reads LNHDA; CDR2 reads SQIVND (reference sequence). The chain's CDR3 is CASSIRDRDYSNQPQHF. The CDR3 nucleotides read TGTGCCAGTAGTATTCGGGACAGGGATTATAGCAATCAGCCCCAGCATTTT.

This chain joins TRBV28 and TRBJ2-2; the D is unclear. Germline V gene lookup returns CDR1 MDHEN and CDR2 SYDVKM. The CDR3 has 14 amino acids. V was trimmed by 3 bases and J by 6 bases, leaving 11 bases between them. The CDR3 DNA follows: TGTGCCAGCAGTTTCCCTATTCGCCCCGGGGAGCTGTTTTTT. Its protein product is CASSFPIRPGELFF.

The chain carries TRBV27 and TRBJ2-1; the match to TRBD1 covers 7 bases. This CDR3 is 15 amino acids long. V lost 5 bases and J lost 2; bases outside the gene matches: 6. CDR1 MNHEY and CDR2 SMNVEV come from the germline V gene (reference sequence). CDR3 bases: TGTGCCAGCAGTCCCCAGGGGGATGCCTACAATGAGCAGTTCTTC. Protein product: CASSPQGDAYNEQFF.

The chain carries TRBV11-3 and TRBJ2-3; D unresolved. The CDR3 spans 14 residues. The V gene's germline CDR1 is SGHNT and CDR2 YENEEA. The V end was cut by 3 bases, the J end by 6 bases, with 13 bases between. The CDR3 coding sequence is TGTGCCAGCAGCTTTACTTCTGGGTTGGATACGCAGTATTTT. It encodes CASSFTSGLDTQYF.